This T cell receptor (beta chain) came from a study of lymphopenia after photon versus proton radiotherapy. Germline V gene lookup returns CDR1 SEHNR and CDR2 FQNEAQ (reference sequence). V was cut by 1 base and J by 0 bases, with 12 bases left in between. The CDR3 runs 16 residues. Generated by immunoSEQ multiplex PCR, the TCRdb table keeps only in-frame clones and is missing some. The table includes 10,000 to 15,000 clones, roughly 90% detected once. The sequence was obtained from a man aged 55 to 69 with pancreatic cancer. The sample here was peripheral blood, taken from a patient treated with proton-based radiotherapy. The J gene is TRBJ1-1, the V gene TRBV7-9; D not resolved. DNA for the CDR3: TGTGCCAGCAGCTTAGGAGTCCACGCGCTGAACACTGAAGCTTTCTTT. Translation: CASSLGVHALNTEAFF.